The sequence of this TCR beta chain was determined in a study of blood T cell repertoires in COVID-19 (dated by TCRdb to between 2020 and 2021). For context, the study as a whole: Samples covering the acute and convalescent phases of COVID-19 were provided by collaborators in the United States, Italy and Spain. The material from the prospective study consisted of cDNA or gDNA derived from T cells, B-cell-depleted T cells, or PBMCs. Subjects who had been exposed to COVID-19, were actively infected with it, or had recovered from it provided the deeply sampled blood TCRbeta repertoires that made up the dataset. The repertoires were made available in a free public database intended to serve as a resource for research on the immune response to SARS-CoV-2. Samples came from the ongoing ImmuneRACE study (first 160 participants) plus 1,254 subjects from 6 global collaborators. The sample metadata nearly always contained a de-identified subject ID, COVID-19 status, age in years and sex. Where HLA class I and class II types were available, the types were taken from metadata supplied by the sample provider, not from assay-based typing. General conclusions and limits of the study: The amount of clinical and demographic metadata varied by source and participant and was provided uncurated.

TCRbeta CDR3 regions were amplified from genomic DNA by means of the immunoSEQ Assay, a bias-controlled multiplex PCR. Turning to the authors' computational methods: Nucleated cell counts per sample were estimated from amplification of reference gene primers within the assay. To quantify the absolute abundance of each unique TCRbeta CDR3 rearrangement, sequence reads were collapsed and filtered. For each sample, productive Simpson clonality was calculated by taking the square root of Simpson's diversity index across productive rearrangements. TCRdb re-hosts the immuneACCESS table, in-frame sequences only. Its copies lack some clones; in the studies checked, an unresolved V gene accounts for under half of them, and the cause for the rest is not known. V and J calls and clone size are copied from that table; D and trimming were computed from the DNA. This sample comprises fewer than 350,000 clones, around 86% of them detected only once. The ten largest account for approximately 2.2% of the sample.

A second Seattle source provided samples from volunteer blood donors who had recovered from COVID-19. Each collaborating institution followed its own protocols to collect whole blood in K2EDTA tubes. For TCRbeta analysis, collaborators shipped samples as frozen whole blood, isolated PBMCs, or DNA extracted from either of those sample types. Of note for this clone: Its antigen remains undetermined. The record has no base qualities; no much larger clone is one base away.

For CDR1 and CDR2, the germline V gene (reference sequence) lists GTSNPN and SVGIG. Trimming takes 4 bases from V and 5 bases from J, and the germline ends sit 17 bases apart. Inclusive of the bounding cysteine and phenylalanine, the CDR3 is 14 residues long. Only the CDR3 region is kept as DNA, spanning 42 bases read in frame from base 1. The receptor was isolated from a woman in her 30s who had recovered from COVID-19. Sequencing input: peripheral blood. The chain uses TRBV30 and TRBJ1-2; the D gene remains uncertain. The sequenced DNA is TGTGCCTGGAAGCCGGAGTCTCTGCCTTATGGCTACACCTTC. The encoded protein is CAWKPESLPYGYTF.